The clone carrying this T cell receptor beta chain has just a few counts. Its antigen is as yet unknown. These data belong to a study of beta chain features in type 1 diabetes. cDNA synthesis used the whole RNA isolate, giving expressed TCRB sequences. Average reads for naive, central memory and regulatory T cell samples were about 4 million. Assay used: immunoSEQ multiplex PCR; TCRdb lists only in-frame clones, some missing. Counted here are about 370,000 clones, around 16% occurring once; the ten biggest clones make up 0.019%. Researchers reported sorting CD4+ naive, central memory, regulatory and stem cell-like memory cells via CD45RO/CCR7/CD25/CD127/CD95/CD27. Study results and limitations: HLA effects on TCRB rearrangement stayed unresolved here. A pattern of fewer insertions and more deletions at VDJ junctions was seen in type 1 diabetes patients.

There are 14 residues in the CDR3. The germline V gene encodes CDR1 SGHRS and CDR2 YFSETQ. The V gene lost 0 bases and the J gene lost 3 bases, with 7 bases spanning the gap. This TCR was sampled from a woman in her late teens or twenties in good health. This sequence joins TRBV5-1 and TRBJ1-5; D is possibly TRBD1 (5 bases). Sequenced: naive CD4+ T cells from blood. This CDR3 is CASSLGGYNQPQHF. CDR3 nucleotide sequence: TGCGCCAGCAGCTTGGGGGGCTACAATCAGCCCCAGCATTTT.